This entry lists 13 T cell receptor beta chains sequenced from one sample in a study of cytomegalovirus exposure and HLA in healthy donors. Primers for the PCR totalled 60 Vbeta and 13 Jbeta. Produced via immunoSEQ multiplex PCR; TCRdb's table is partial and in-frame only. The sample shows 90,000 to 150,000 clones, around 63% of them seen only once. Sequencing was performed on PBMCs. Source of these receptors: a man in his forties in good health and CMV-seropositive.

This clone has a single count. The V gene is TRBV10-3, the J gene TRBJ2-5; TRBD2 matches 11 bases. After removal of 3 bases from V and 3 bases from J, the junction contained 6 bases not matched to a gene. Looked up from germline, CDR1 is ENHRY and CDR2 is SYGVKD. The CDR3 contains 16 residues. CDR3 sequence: CAISDTSGSIKETQYF. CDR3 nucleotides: TGTGCCATCAGTGATACTAGCGGGAGTATCAAAGAGACCCAGTACTTC.

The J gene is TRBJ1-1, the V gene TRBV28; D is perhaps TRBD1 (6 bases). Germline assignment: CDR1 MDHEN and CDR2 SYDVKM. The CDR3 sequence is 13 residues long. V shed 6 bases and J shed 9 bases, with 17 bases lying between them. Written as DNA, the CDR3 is TGTGCCAGCAGCTTCCATGGGGGGGACAAAGCTTTCTTT. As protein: CASSFHGGDKAFF.

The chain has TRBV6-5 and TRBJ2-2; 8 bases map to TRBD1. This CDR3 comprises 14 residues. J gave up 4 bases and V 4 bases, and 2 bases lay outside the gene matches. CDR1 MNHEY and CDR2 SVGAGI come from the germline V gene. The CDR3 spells CASSSDRGTGELFF. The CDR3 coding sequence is TGTGCCAGCAGTTCCGACAGGGGCACCGGGGAGCTGTTTTTT.

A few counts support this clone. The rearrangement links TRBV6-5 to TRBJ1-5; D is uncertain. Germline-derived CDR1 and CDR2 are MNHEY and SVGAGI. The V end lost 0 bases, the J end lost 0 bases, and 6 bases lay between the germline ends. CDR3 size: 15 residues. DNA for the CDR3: TGTGCCAGCAGTTACTCGCAGGATAGCAATCAGCCCCAGCATTTT. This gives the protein CASSYSQDSNQPQHF.

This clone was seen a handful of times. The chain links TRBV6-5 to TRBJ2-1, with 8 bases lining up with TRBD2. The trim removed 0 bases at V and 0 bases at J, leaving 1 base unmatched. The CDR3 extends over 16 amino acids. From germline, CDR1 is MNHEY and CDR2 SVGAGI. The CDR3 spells CASSYSGLGSYNEQFF. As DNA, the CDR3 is TGTGCCAGCAGTTACTCGGGACTAGGCTCCTACAATGAGCAGTTCTTC.

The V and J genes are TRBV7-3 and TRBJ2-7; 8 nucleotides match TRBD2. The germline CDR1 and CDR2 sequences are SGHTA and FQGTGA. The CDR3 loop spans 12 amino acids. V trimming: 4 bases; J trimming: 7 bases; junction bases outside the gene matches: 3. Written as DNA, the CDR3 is TGTGCCAGCAGCTCCGGGGGGGCAGAGCAGTACTTC. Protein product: CASSSGGAEQYF. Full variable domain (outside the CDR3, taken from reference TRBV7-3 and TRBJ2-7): GAGVSQTPSNKVTEKGKYVELRCDPISGHTALYWYRQSLGQGPEFLIYFQGTGAADDSGLPNDRFFAVRPEGSVSTLKIQRTERGDSAVYLCASSSGGAEQYFGPGTRLTVT.

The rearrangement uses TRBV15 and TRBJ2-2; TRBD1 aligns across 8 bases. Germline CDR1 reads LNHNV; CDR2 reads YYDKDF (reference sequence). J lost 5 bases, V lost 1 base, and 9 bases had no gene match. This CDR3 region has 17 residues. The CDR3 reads CATSRAGGQGWTGELFF. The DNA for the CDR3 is TGTGCCACCAGCAGAGCCGGTGGACAGGGTTGGACCGGGGAGCTGTTTTTT.

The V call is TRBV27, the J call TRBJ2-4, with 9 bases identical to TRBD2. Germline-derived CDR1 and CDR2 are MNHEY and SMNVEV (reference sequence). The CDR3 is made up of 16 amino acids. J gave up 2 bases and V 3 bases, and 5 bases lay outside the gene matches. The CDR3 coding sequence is TGTGCCAGCAGTTTTTCGCTAGCGGGGTCCAAAAACATTCAGTACTTC. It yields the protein CASSFSLAGSKNIQYF.

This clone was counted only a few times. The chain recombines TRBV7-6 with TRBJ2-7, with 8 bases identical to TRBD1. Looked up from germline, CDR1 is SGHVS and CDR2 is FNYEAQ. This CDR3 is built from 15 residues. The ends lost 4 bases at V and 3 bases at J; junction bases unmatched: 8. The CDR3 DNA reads TGTGCCAGCAGCTCGGAAATAGGACAGGGCTACGAGCAGTACTTC. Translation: CASSSEIGQGYEQYF.

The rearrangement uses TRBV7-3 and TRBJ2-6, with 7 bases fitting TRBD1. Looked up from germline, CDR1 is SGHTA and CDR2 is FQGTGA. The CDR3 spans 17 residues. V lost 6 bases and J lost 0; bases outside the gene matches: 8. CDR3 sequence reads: CASSWSGTASGANVLTF. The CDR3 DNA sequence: TGTGCCAGCAGTTGGTCCGGGACAGCCTCTGGGGCCAACGTCCTGACTTTC.

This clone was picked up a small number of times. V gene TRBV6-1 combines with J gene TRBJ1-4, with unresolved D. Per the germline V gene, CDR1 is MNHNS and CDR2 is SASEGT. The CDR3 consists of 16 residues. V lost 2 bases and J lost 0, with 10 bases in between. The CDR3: CASSEFPPATNEKLFF. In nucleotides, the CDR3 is TGTGCCAGCAGTGAATTCCCTCCTGCAACTAATGAAAAACTGTTTTTT.

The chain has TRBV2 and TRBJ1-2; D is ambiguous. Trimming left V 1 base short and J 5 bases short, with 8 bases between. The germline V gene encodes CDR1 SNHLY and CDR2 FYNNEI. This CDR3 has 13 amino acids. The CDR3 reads CASSEGSSYGYTF. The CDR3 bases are TGTGCCAGCAGTGAAGGTAGTAGTTATGGCTACACCTTC.

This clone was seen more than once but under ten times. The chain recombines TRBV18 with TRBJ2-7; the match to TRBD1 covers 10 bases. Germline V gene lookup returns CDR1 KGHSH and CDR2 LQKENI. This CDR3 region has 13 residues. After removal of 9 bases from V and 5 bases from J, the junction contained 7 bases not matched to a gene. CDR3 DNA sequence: TGTGCCAGTAATGGACAGGGGGGCGACGAGCAGTACTTC. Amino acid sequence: CASNGQGGDEQYF.